This entry concerns a single TCR beta chain. This sample is part of a study of OX40 agonist ivuxolimab in advanced cancers. About the research overall: Patients assigned to dose escalation were diagnosed with hepatocellular carcinoma, melanoma, renal cell or head and neck cancer. Mean age 60 years, range roughly 20 to 85; roughly 80% male. One patient with hepatocellular carcinoma and two with cutaneous melanoma, three in all, had partial responses.

The CDR3 is 14 amino acids. Trimming cost V 0 bases and J 5 bases, with 11 bases left between them. Looked up from germline, CDR1 is SGHRS and CDR2 is YFSETQ. Produced via immunoSEQ multiplex PCR; TCRdb's table is partial and in-frame only. The sample has about 48,000 clones, about four fifths seen once. The V and J genes are TRBV5-1 and TRBJ2-5; TRBD2 might be the D (5 bases). Specimen: CD4+ or CD8+ T cells sorted from blood, collected in a trial of the OX40 agonist ivuxolimab. The clonotype originates from an adult with an advanced solid tumor such as melanoma, head and neck, liver or kidney cancer. Written as DNA, the CDR3 is TGCGCCAGCAGCTTGGTTGGGGAGAGGGAGACCCAGTACTTC. It specifies CASSLVGERETQYF.